This section outlines one TCR beta chain sequence together with its context. Its antigen is unidentified. The data were obtained in a study of cytotoxic CD8 clonotypes in ibrutinib-treated CLL. TCRdb keeps only in-frame clones here, not all; method: immunoSEQ multiplex PCR. The sample records under 300,000 clones, around 69% being singletons. The CDR3 length is 13 residues. The V end lost 8 bases, the J end lost 4 bases, and 9 bases lay between the germline ends. Germline V gives CDR1 SGHTA, CDR2 FQGTGA. Notes on the study in general: Once treatment began, public clonotypes, which were uncommon, contracted or stayed stable. A rise in clonality was seen at ibrutinib response, and a fall back toward baseline was seen at progression.

Approximately 2 micrograms of genomic DNA (from cryopreserved PBMCs) were used for TCR beta libraries. This sequence originates from a human donor with chronic lymphocytic leukemia. This material consisted of PBMCs, taken at disease progression, from a patient treated with ibrutinib. This chain connects TRBV7-3 to TRBJ1-6; D is undetermined. The CDR3 sequence is CASAAQYNSPLHF. CDR3 bases: TGTGCCAGCGCGGCACAGTATAATTCACCCCTCCACTTT.